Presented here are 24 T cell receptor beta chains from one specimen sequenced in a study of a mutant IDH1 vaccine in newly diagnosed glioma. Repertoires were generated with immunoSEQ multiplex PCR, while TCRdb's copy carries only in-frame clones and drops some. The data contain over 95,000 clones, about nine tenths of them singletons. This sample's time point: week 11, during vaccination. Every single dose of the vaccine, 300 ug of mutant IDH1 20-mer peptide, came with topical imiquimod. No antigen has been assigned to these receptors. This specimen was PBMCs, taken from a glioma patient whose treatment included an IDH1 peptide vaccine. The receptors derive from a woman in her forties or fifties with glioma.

The CDR3 here is CASTRDNTGELFF. DNA for the CDR3: TGTGCCAGCACCCGGGACAACACCGGGGAGCTGTTTTTT. The V and J genes are TRBV6-5 and TRBJ2-2; D might be TRBD1 or TRBD2, each matching 5 bases. Trimming cost V 7 bases and J 2 bases, with 8 bases left between them. Germline V gives CDR1 MNHEY, CDR2 SVGAGI. The CDR3 is 13 residues long.

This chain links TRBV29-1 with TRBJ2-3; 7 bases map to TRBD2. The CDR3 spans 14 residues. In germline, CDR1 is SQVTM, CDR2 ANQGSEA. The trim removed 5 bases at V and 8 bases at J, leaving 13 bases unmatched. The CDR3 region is CSVSQGGQRGTQYF. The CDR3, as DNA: TGCAGCGTTTCCCAGGGAGGGCAACGGGGTACGCAGTATTTT.

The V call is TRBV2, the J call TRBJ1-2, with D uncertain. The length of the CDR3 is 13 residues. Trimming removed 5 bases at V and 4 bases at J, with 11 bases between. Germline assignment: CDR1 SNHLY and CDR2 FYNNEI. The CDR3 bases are TGTGCCAGCAGTCCTTGGGCCCCCTATGGCTACACCTTC. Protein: CASSPWAPYGYTF.

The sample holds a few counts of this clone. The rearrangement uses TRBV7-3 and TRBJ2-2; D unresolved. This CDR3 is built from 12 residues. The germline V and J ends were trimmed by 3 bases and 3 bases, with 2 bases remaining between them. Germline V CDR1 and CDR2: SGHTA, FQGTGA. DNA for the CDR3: TGTGCCAGCAGCTTTGACACCGGGGAGCTGTTTTTT. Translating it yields CASSFDTGELFF.

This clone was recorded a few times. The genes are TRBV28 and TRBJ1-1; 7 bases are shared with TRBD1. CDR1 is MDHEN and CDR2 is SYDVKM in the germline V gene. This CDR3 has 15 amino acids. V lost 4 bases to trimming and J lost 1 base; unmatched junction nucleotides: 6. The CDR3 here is CASSSTGTENTEAFF. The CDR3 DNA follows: TGTGCCAGCAGTTCCACCGGGACAGAGAACACTGAAGCTTTCTTT.

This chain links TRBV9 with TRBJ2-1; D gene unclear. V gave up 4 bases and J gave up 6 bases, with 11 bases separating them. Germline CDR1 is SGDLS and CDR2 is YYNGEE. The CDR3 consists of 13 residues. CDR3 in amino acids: CASSNRDGNEQFF. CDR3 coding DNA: TGTGCCAGCAGCAACCGTGACGGCAATGAGCAGTTCTTC.

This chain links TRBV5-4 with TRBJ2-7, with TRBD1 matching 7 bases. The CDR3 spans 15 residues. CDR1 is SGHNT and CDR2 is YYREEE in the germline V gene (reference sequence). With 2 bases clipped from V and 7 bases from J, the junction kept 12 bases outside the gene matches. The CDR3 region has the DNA TGTGCCAGCAGCTTCGGGACAGACACACGATGGGAGCAGTACTTC. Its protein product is CASSFGTDTRWEQYF.

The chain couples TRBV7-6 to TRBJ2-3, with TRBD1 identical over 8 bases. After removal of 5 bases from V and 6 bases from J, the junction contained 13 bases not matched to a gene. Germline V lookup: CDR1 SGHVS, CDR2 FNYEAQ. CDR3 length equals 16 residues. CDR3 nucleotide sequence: TGTGCCAGCAGCCCGCGGACAGGGTTGATTCTGGATACGCAGTATTTT. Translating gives CASSPRTGLILDTQYF.

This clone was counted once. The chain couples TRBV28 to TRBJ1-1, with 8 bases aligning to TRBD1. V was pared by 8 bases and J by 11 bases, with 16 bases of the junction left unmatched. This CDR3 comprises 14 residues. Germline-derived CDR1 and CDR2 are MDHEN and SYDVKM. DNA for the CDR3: TGTGCCAGCCGCGGGGGACAGGCAGGGAGGCATGCTTTCTTT. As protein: CASRGGQAGRHAFF.

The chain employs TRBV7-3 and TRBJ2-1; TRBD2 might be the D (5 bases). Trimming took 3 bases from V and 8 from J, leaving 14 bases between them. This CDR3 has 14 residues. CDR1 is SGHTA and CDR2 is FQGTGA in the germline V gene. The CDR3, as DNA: TGTGCCAGCAGCTTGAGACCTACGAGGGATGAGCAGTTCTTC. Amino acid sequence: CASSLRPTRDEQFF. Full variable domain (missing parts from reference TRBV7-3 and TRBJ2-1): GAGVSQTPSNKVTEKGKYVELRCDPISGHTALYWYRQSLGQGPEFLIYFQGTGAADDSGLPNDRFFAVRPEGSVSTLKIQRTERGDSAVYLCASSLRPTRDEQFFGPGTRLTVL.

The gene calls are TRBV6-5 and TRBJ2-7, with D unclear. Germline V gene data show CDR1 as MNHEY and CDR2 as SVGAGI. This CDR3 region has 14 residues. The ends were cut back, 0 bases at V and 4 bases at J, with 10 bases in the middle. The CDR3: CASSYSIPVYEQYF. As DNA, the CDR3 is TGTGCCAGCAGTTACTCGATCCCGGTGTACGAGCAGTACTTC.

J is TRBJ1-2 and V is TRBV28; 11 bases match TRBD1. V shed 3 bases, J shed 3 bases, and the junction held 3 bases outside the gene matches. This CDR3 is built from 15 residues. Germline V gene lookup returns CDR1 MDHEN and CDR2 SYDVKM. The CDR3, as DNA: TGTGCCAGCAGTTTCGGGACAGGGGGGGACTATGGCTACACCTTC. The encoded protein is CASSFGTGGDYGYTF.

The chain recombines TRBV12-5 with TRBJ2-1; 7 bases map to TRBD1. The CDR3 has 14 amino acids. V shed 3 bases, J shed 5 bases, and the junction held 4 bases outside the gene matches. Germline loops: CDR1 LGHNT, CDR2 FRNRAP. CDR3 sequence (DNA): TGTGCTAGTGGTTTCGGGACAGCGAACAATGAGCAGTTCTTC. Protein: CASGFGTANNEQFF.

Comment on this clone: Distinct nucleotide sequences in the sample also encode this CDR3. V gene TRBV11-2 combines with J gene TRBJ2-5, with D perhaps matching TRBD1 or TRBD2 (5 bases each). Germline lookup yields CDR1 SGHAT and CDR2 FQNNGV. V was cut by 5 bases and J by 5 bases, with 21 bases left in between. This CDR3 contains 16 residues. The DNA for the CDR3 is TGTGCCAGCAGCCTATCCCGGGACCCTAAGGAGGAGACCCAGTACTTC. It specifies CASSLSRDPKEETQYF.

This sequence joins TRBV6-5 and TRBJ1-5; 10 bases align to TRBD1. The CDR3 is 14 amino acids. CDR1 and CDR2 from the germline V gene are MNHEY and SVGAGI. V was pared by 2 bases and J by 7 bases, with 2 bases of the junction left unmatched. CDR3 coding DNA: TGTGCCAGCAGTTACGGACAGGGGGGACAGCCCCAGCATTTT. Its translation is CASSYGQGGQPQHF.

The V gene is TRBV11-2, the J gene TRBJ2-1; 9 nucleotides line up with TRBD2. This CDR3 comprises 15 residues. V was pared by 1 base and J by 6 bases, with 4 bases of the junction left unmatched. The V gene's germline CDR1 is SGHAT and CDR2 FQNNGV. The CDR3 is CASSLVPAGGNEQFF. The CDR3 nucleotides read TGTGCCAGCAGCTTAGTCCCAGCGGGAGGCAATGAGCAGTTCTTC. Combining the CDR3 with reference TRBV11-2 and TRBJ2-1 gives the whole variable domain EAGVAQSPRYKIIEKRQSVAFWCNPISGHATLYWYQQILGQGPKLLIQFQNNGVVDDSQLPKDRFSAERLKGVDSTLKIQPAKLEDSAVYLCASSLVPAGGNEQFFGPGTRLTVL.

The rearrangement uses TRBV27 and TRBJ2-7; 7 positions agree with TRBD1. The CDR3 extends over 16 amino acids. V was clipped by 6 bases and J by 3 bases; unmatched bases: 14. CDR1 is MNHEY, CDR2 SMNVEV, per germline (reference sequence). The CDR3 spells CASRPIPGTELYEQYF. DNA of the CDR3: TGTGCCAGCAGACCTATACCCGGGACAGAGCTCTACGAGCAGTACTTC.

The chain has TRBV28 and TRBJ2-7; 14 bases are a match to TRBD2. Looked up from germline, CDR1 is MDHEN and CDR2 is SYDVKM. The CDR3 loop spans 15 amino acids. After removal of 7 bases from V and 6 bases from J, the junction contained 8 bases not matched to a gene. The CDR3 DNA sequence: TGTGCCAGCACCATTACGGGACTAGCGGGAGTCGAGCAGTACTTC. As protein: CASTITGLAGVEQYF.

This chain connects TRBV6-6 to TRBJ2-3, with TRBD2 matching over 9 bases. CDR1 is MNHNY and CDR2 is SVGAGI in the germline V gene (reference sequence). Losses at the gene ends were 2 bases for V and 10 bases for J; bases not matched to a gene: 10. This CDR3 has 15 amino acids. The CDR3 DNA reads TGTGCCAGCAGTTACCCGGGGCTAGCGGGGCGGTCGCAGTATTTT. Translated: CASSYPGLAGRSQYF.

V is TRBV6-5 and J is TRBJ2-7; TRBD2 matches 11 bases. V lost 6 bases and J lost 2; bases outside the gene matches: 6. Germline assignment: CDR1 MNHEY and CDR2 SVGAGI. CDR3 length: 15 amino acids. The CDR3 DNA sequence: TGTGCCAGCAGGCAACTAGCGGGAGACGCCTACGAGCAGTACTTC. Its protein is CASRQLAGDAYEQYF.

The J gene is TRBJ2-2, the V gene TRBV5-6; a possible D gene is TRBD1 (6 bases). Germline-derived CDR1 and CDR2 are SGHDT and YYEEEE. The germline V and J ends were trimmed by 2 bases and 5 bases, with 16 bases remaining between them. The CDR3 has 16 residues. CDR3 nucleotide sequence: TGTGCCAGCAGCTTCAAGGCCAGGGGAAGGACCGGGGAGCTGTTTTTT. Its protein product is CASSFKARGRTGELFF. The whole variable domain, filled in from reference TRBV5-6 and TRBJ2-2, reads DAGVTQSPTHLIKTRGQQVTLRCSPKSGHDTVSWYQQALGQGPQFIFQYYEEEERQRGNFPDRFSGHQFPNYSSELNVNALLLGDSALYLCASSFKARGRTGELFFGEGSRLTVL.

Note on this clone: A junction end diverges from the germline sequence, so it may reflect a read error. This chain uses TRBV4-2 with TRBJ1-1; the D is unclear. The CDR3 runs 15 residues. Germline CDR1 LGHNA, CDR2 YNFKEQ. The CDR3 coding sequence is TGTGCCAGCAGCCAAGAGCCACCCACGAACACTGAAACTTTCTTT. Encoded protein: CASSQEPPTNTETFF.

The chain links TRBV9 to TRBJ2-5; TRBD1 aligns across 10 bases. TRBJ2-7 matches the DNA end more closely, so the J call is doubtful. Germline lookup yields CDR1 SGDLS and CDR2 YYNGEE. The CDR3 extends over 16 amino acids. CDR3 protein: CASSVPRDRGSLEQYF. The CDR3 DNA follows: TGTGCCAGCAGCGTCCCCCGGGACAGGGGAAGCCTCGAGCAGTACTTC.

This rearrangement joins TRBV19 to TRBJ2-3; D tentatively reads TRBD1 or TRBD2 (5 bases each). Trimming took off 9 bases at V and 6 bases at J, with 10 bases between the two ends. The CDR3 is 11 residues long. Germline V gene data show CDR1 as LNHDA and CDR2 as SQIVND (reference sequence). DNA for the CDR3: TGTGCCAGCTCGTGGGGGGATACGCAGTATTTT. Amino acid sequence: CASSWGDTQYF. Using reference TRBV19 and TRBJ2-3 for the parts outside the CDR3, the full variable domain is DGGITQSPKYLFRKEGQNVTLSCEQNLNHDAMYWYRQDPGQGLRLIYYSQIVNDFQKGDIAEGYSVSREKKESFPLTVTSAQKNPTAFYLCASSWGDTQYFGPGTRLTVL.